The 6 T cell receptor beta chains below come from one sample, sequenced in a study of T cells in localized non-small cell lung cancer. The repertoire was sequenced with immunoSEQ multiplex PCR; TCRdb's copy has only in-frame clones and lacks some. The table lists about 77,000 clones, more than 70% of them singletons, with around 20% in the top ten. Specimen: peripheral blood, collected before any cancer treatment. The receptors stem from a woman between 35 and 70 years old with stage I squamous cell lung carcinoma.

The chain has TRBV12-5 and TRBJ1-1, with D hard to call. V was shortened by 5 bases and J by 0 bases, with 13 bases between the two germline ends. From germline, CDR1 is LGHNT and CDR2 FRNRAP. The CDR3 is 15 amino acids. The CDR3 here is CASGPRTGLNTEAFF. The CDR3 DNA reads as TGTGCTAGTGGTCCTCGAACGGGCCTGAACACTGAAGCTTTCTTT. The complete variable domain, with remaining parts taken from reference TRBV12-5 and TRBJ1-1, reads DARVTQTPRHKVTEMGQEVTMRCQPILGHNTVFWYRQTMMQGLELLAYFRNRAPLDDSGMPKDRFSAEMPDATLATLKIQPSEPRDSAVYFCASGPRTGLNTEAFFGQGTRLTVV.

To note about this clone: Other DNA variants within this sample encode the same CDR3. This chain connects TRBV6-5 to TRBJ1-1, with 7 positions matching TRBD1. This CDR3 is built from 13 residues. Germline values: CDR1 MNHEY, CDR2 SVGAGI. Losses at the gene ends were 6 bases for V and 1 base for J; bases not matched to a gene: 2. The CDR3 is CASSRTGNTEAFF. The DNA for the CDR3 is TGTGCCAGCAGCCGGACAGGGAACACTGAAGCTTTCTTT.

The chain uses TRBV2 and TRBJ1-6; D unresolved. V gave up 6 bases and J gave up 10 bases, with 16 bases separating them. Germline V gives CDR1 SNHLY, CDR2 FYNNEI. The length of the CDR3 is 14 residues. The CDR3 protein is CASRLTVLGSPLHF. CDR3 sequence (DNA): TGTGCCAGCAGACTGACGGTTTTGGGATCACCCCTCCACTTT.

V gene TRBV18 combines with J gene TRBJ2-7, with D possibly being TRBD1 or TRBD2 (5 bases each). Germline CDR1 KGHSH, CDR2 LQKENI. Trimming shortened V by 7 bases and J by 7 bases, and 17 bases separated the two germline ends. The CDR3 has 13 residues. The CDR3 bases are TGTGCCAGCTTGCAGGGACCCCTGAGAGAGCAGTACTTC. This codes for CASLQGPLREQYF.

CDR3 sequence: CASSIWRTGANVLTF. DNA for the CDR3: TGTGCCAGTAGTATATGGAGGACTGGGGCCAACGTCCTGACTTTC. V is TRBV19 and J is TRBJ2-6; possibly TRBD2 for D (5 bases). Germline V CDR1 and CDR2: LNHDA, SQIVND (reference sequence). V dropped 2 bases and J dropped 2 bases, with 7 bases sitting between them. The CDR3 contains 15 residues.

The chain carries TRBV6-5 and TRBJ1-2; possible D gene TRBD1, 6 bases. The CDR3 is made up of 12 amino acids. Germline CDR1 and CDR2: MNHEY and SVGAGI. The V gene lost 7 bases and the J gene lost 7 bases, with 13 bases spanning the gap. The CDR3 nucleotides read TGTGCCAGCACCACAGGGAGGACTGGCTACACCTTC. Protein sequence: CASTTGRTGYTF.